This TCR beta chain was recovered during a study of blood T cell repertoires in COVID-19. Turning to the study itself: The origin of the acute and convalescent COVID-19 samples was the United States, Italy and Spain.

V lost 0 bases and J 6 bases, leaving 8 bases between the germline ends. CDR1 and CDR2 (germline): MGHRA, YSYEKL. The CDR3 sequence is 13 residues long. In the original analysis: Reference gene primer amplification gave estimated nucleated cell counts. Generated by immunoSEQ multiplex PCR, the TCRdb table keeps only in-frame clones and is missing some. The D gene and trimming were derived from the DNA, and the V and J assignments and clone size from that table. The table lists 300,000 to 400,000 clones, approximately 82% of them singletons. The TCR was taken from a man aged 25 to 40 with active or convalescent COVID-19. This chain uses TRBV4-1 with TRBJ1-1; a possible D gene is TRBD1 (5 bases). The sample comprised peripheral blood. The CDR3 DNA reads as TGCGCCAGCAGCCAAGATTTCAGGGCTGAAGCTTTCTTT. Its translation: CASSQDFRAEAFF.